Shown below are 19 T cell receptor beta chains from a single sample sequenced in a study of blood T cell repertoires in COVID-19. Here immunoSEQ multiplex PCR was the method, and the copy in TCRdb shows in-frame clones only, minus some. This sample has roughly 250,000 clones, with more than 80% found just once. The specimen was peripheral blood. Every receptor here comes from a woman between 40 and 50 years old with acute or convalescent COVID-19.

The chain combines TRBV30 with TRBJ1-6; possible D gene TRBD1, 6 bases. CDR1 and CDR2 from the germline V gene are GTSNPN and SVGIG (reference sequence). V dropped 4 bases and J dropped 10 bases, with 17 bases sitting between them. This CDR3 has 14 amino acids. The CDR3 protein is CAWNNRVYESPLHF. CDR3 nucleotides: TGTGCCTGGAACAACAGGGTTTATGAGTCACCCCTCCACTTT. The full variable domain, completed using reference TRBV30 and TRBJ1-6, is SQTIHQWPATLVQPVGSPLSLECTVEGTSNPNLYWYRQAAGRGLQLLFYSVGIGQISSEVPQNLSASRPQDRQFILSSKKLLLSDSGFYLCAWNNRVYESPLHFGNGTRLTVT.

The rearrangement uses TRBV24-1 and TRBJ1-2; 9 nucleotides agree with TRBD1. The germline V gene has CDR1 KGHDR and CDR2 SFDVKD. CDR3 length: 15 amino acids. V was pared by 3 bases and J by 8 bases, with 9 bases of the junction left unmatched. The CDR3 loop reads CATSDPGTGFLGYTF. CDR3 nucleotide sequence: TGTGCCACCAGTGATCCCGGGACAGGGTTCCTGGGCTACACCTTC.

The chain carries TRBV5-8 and TRBJ1-5; D gene uncertain. Germline assignment: CDR1 SGHTS and CDR2 YDEGEE. The CDR3 runs 15 residues. The V end was cut by 0 bases, the J end by 0 bases, with 7 bases between. The CDR3 DNA reads TGTGCCAGCAGCTTGGCTCTTTCTAGCAATCAGCCCCAGCATTTT. Its translation is CASSLALSSNQPQHF.

This chain joins TRBV13 and TRBJ1-6, with D possibly being TRBD1 (6 bases). The CDR3 has 15 amino acids. Germline CDR1 is PRHDT and CDR2 is FYEKMQ (reference sequence). V was pared by 5 bases and J by 8 bases, with 16 bases between. Written as DNA, the CDR3 is TGTGCCAGCAGCCCCCGGGGGGGCGCGGATTCACCCCTCCACTTT. It yields the protein CASSPRGGADSPLHF. Filled out from reference TRBV13 and TRBJ1-6, the complete variable domain reads AAGVIQSPRHLIKEKRETATLKCYPIPRHDTVYWYQQGPGQDPQFLISFYEKMQSDKGSIPDRFSAQQFSDYHSELNMSSLELGDSALYFCASSPRGGADSPLHFGNGTRLTVT.

This clone appeared a single time. The junction and the germline gene differ at one end; a read error may be behind it. The chain couples TRBV18 to TRBJ1-2; D is perhaps TRBD1 (5 bases). CDR1 and CDR2 (germline): KGHSH, LQKENI. The CDR3 has 12 residues. The chain's CDR3 is CASSPHMTDTTF. The CDR3 bases are TGTGCCAGCTCTCCTCATATGACGGACACAACTTTC.

The J gene is TRBJ2-1, the V gene TRBV12-3 or TRBV12-4; D may be TRBD1 (6 bases). Trimming left V 7 bases short and J 7 bases short, with 11 bases between. The CDR3 has 12 residues. The CDR3 DNA sequence: TGTGCCAGCACTAAGAGGGGGAATGAGCAGTTCTTC. This codes for CASTKRGNEQFF.

The rearrangement joins TRBV9 to TRBJ1-4; the D is unclear. The CDR3 spans 14 residues. The germline gives CDR1 SGDLS, CDR2 YYNGEE. Trimming left V 0 bases short and J 2 bases short, with 5 bases between. CDR3 region: CASSVGETNEKLFF. DNA of the CDR3: TGTGCCAGCAGCGTAGGGGAGACTAATGAAAAACTGTTTTTT.

The V and J genes are TRBV4-1 and TRBJ2-5, with TRBD2 identical over 10 bases. The germline V gene encodes CDR1 MGHRA and CDR2 YSYEKL. The CDR3 has 17 amino acids. V was pared by 0 bases and J by 11 bases, with 15 bases of the junction left unmatched. The CDR3 nucleotides are TGCGCCAGCAGCCAAGATCTGTTAGCACTAGCGGGAAGTGAGCAGTACTTC. Protein: CASSQDLLALAGSEQYF.

The rearrangement joins TRBV5-6 to TRBJ1-5; D is undetermined. V lost 4 bases to trimming and J lost 6 bases, with 11 bases between them. The CDR3 has 13 residues. The germline gives CDR1 SGHDT, CDR2 YYEEEE. CDR3 in DNA: TGTGCCAGCAGCGGTCTAGAGGGTCAGCCCCAGCATTTT. It encodes CASSGLEGQPQHF.

The J gene is TRBJ2-7, the V gene TRBV6-6; the D gene is possibly TRBD2 (7 bases). V was trimmed by 5 bases and J by 7 bases, leaving 12 bases between them. The CDR3 is made up of 12 amino acids. Per the germline V gene, CDR1 is MNHNY and CDR2 is SVGAGI (reference sequence). The CDR3 is CASSQGRGEQYV. CDR3 DNA: TGTGCCAGCAGTCAGGGGAGGGGGGAGCAGTACGTC.

Only one count was recorded for this clone. CDR3 nucleotide sequence: TGTGCCAGCAGCCAAATGGGCAGCTCTGGAAACACCATATATTTT. This encodes CASSQMGSSGNTIYF. V is TRBV4-2 and J is TRBJ1-3; no clear D gene. There are 15 residues in the CDR3. The germline V and J ends were trimmed by 2 bases and 0 bases, with 8 bases remaining between them. Germline V gives CDR1 LGHNA, CDR2 YNFKEQ.

This chain connects TRBV29-1 to TRBJ2-7; 10 bases match TRBD2. The V and J ends lost 6 bases and 7 bases, in that order; junction bases with no gene match: 15. The CDR3 spans 15 residues. Germline CDR1 SQVTM, CDR2 ANQGSEA. CDR3 bases: TGCAGCGTGAAAGGAGCTAGCGGGGGTGAAAGGGAGCAGTACGTC. It specifies CSVKGASGGEREQYV.

J is TRBJ2-7 and V is TRBV6-6; 9 nucleotides match TRBD2. The CDR3 totals 15 residues. Germline CDR1 is MNHNY and CDR2 is SVGAGI (reference sequence). With 10 bases clipped from V and 2 bases from J, the junction kept 12 bases outside the gene matches. CDR3 loop: CATSLGRGGPYEQYV. The CDR3 region has the DNA TGTGCCACCTCCTTGGGGCGGGGGGGCCCCTACGAGCAGTACGTC.

The V call is TRBV4-2, the J call TRBJ2-3; 7 nucleotides agree with TRBD2. Trimming cost V 3 bases and J 0 bases; bases outside gene matches: 9. This CDR3 region has 17 residues. Germline assignment: CDR1 LGHNA and CDR2 YNFKEQ. The DNA for the CDR3 is TGTGCCAGCAGCCACCCCGCGGGGACTATTAGCACAGATACGCAGTATTTT. It codes for CASSHPAGTISTDTQYF.

The chain is built from TRBV11-2 and TRBJ1-5; D is undetermined. The germline V gene has CDR1 SGHAT and CDR2 FQNNGV. V lost 3 bases and J lost 9, with 21 bases in between. This CDR3 is 16 amino acids long. The CDR3 sequence: CASSLGAGESNSPQHF. The CDR3 nucleotides read TGTGCCAGCAGCTTGGGCGCCGGGGAAAGTAATTCGCCCCAGCATTTT.

The chain has TRBV27 and TRBJ1-2; D possibly corresponds to TRBD1 (5 bases). Germline V gene lookup returns CDR1 MNHEY and CDR2 SMNVEV (reference sequence). The germline V and J ends were trimmed by 3 bases and 4 bases, with 9 bases remaining between them. The CDR3 contains 13 residues. CDR3 in DNA: TGTGCCAGCAGTTTGACAGCACGCTATGGCTACACCTTC. Protein: CASSLTARYGYTF.

The chain uses TRBV30 and TRBJ2-3, with a possible D match to TRBD1 (6 bases). Looked up from germline, CDR1 is GTSNPN and CDR2 is SVGIG (reference sequence). Trimming removed 8 bases at V and 4 bases at J, with 10 bases between. There are 11 residues in the CDR3. DNA of the CDR3: TGTGCCAGGTCAGGGGCAGATACGCAGTATTTT. Protein sequence: CARSGADTQYF.

This clone showed up just once. The V call is TRBV23-1, the J call TRBJ2-2; possibly TRBD1 for D (6 bases). TRBV23-1 carries the ORF label, with uncertain function. V lost 7 bases, J lost 4 bases, and 25 bases lay in between. The CDR3 has 18 residues. CDR3 sequence: CASIQISGRGQVTGELFF. CDR3 in DNA: TGCGCCAGCATCCAAATCTCCGGTAGGGGACAAGTCACCGGGGAGCTGTTTTTT.

The chain links TRBV5-1 to TRBJ1-2, with TRBD1 as a possible D gene (6 bases). The germline V gene encodes CDR1 SGHRS and CDR2 YFSETQ. The germline V and J ends were trimmed by 1 base and 6 bases, with 7 bases remaining between them. CDR3 length: 12 residues. CDR3 DNA: TGCGCCAGCAGCTTGACAGGGCATGGCTACACCTTC. Protein product: CASSLTGHGYTF.